The entry below describes one T cell receptor beta chain. Antigen specificity is unknown. This sample was included in a study of cytomegalovirus exposure and HLA in healthy donors. Study results and limitations: Researchers reported from a later analysis that most CMV-associated TCR beta chains appeared HLA-restricted. Upon later analysis, TCR association rates were observed to vary by HLA locus, being highest for DRB1 and lowest for HLA-C. Analysis was carried out at a later point, and it linked a missense DCLRE1C variant to TCR beta V- and J-gene trimming.

The PCR contained 60 Vbeta and 13 Jbeta primers. TCRdb keeps only in-frame clones here, not all; method: immunoSEQ multiplex PCR. The sample contains 150,000 to 200,000 clones, roughly 85% of which appear only once. The germline V gene has CDR1 SGHAT and CDR2 FQNNGV. V lost 6 bases, J lost 5 bases, and 18 bases lay in between. This CDR3 is 15 amino acids long. The rearrangement links TRBV11-2 to TRBJ2-3; TRBD1 is a possible D gene (6 bases). Source material: PBMCs. This TCR was recovered from a man aged 45 to 65 in good health and CMV-seropositive. The CDR3 DNA reads as TGTGCCAGCAGAAGTCCAGGCAGGGGAAAAGATACGCAGTATTTT. Translation: CASRSPGRGKDTQYF.